This is a list of T cell receptor beta chains from one sample in a study of early T cells in non-severe SARS-CoV-2 infection. MiXCR, run by TCRdb on the 5' RACE reads, gives a single entry per CDR3 protein. This table holds about 22,000 distinct CDR3 sequences, around 3.5% found once. The specimen sequenced was whole blood. The receptors originated from an adult who was a healthcare worker with PCR-confirmed SARS-CoV-2 infection or an uninfected control (not recorded which). Both conserved end residues are part of each CDR3. D genes are given only for firm matches. Where a row states a size, it is once, few, many or the class of an expanded clone; other rows omit it.

v_gene	j_gene	abundance	d_gene	CDR3aa	CDR3nt
TRBV29-1	TRBJ2-3	medium-sized	-	CSVNRQLGNTQYF	TGCAGCGTTAATCGGCAGCTCGGAAATACGCAGTATTTT
TRBV5-5	TRBJ1-1	-	-	CASSFSAPNTEAFF	TGTGCCAGCAGCTTTTCCGCACCAAACACTGAAGCTTTCTTT
TRBV9	TRBJ1-2	many	-	CASSSPGLDGYTF	TGTGCCAGCAGCTCGCCGGGCCTGGATGGCTACACCTTC
TRBV19	TRBJ2-2	many	-	CASSIYEATGELFF	TGTGCCAGTAGTATCTACGAGGCCACCGGGGAGCTGTTTTTT
TRBV20-1	TRBJ1-1	few	TRBD1	CSGGQPNTEAFF	TGCAGTGGGGGACAGCCGAACACTGAAGCTTTCTTT
TRBV13	TRBJ2-7	medium-sized	-	CASSSRDSSYEQYF	TGTGCCAGCAGCTCGAGGGACTCATCTTACGAGCAGTACTTC
TRBV4-1	TRBJ1-1	medium-sized	-	CASSQDQRGPNTEAFF	TGCGCCAGCAGCCAAGATCAAAGGGGTCCGAACACTGAAGCTTTCTTT
TRBV10-3	TRBJ2-7	many	-	CAISGSPYEQYF	TGTGCCATCAGTGGGAGTCCCTACGAGCAGTACTTC
TRBV20-1	TRBJ2-4	many	-	CSARDQGIAKNIQYF	TGCAGTGCTAGAGACCAGGGGATAGCCAAAAACATTCAGTACTTC
TRBV10-2	TRBJ2-3	many	-	CASISFDLASTDTQYF	TGCGCCAGCATCTCCTTCGACCTTGCTAGCACAGATACGCAGTATTTT
TRBV18	TRBJ1-2	many	-	CASSPPGVGYTF	TGTGCCAGCTCACCACCGGGGGTTGGCTACACCTTC
TRBV28	TRBJ2-7	many	TRBD1	CASSSTGGASSAGYEQYF	TGTGCCAGCAGCTCCACAGGGGGCGCGTCGTCTGCTGGGTACGAGCAGTACTTC
TRBV5-6	TRBJ1-4	medium-sized	-	CASSPTRATNEKLFF	TGTGCCAGCAGCCCCACGCGTGCAACTAATGAAAAACTGTTTTTT
TRBV20-1	TRBJ2-5	medium-sized	-	CSAGRLGSEETQYF	TGCAGTGCCGGTCGACTCGGCTCCGAAGAGACCCAGTACTTC
TRBV5-4	TRBJ1-4	many	TRBD1	CASSLPGQGDEKLFF	TGTGCCAGCAGCTTACCGGGACAGGGGGACGAAAAACTGTTTTTT
TRBV2	TRBJ2-1	many	TRBD2	CAGSETSGNYNEQFF	TGTGCCGGCTCGGAGACTAGCGGGAATTACAATGAGCAGTTCTTC
TRBV6-6	TRBJ2-7	many	-	CASGPFGGREQYF	TGTGCCAGCGGCCCTTTCGGGGGGCGCGAGCAGTACTTC
TRBV4-3	TRBJ2-5	many	-	CASSQNRYQETQYF	TGCGCCAGCAGCCAAAACAGGTACCAAGAGACCCAGTACTTC
TRBV29-1	TRBJ1-2	medium-sized	TRBD1	CSVAGTDGYTF	TGCAGCGTAGCCGGGACAGACGGCTACACCTTC
TRBV25-1	TRBJ2-2	-	-	CASSRYTGELFF	TGTGCCAGCAGCAGATACACCGGGGAGCTGTTTTTT
TRBV7-8	TRBJ1-4	few	-	CASSLTAGRVEKLFF	TGTGCCAGCAGCTTAACGGCAGGGCGGGTTGAAAAACTGTTTTTT
TRBV19	TRBJ2-7	many	TRBD2	CASRIIGTSGSYEQYF	TGTGCCAGTAGAATCATCGGGACTAGCGGGAGTTACGAGCAGTACTTC